The 31 T cell receptor beta chains reported below all come from one sample, sequenced in a study of blood T cell repertoires in COVID-19. Clones were read by immunoSEQ multiplex PCR, and TCRdb kept only the in-frame ones, dropping some. Found here are about 140,000 clones, around nine tenths of them singletons; the top ten hold more than 5%. The sample consisted of peripheral blood. These receptors were collected from a human donor in a cohort sampled during active COVID-19.

The V call is TRBV7-8, the J call TRBJ1-2, with D uncertain. CDR3 length equals 14 residues. Germline V lookup: CDR1 SGHVS, CDR2 FQNEAQ. V shed 3 bases and J shed 4 bases, with 12 bases lying between them. The CDR3 is CASSFDEAGYGYTF. CDR3 bases: TGTGCCAGCAGCTTCGATGAGGCGGGCTATGGCTACACCTTC.

CDR3: CASSYPRQGVDTGELFF. Here the CDR3 DNA reads TGTGCCAGCAGCTACCCCCGACAGGGAGTAGACACCGGGGAGCTGTTTTTT. This chain uses TRBV7-9 with TRBJ2-2; 7 bases align to TRBD1. The CDR3 extends over 17 amino acids. Germline V gene lookup returns CDR1 SEHNR and CDR2 FQNEAQ (reference sequence). The V segment lost 4 bases and the J segment 3 bases; nucleotides outside the gene matches: 11.

The chain joins TRBV18 to TRBJ2-7; no clear D gene. Germline assignment: CDR1 KGHSH and CDR2 LQKENI. Trimming pared 3 bases from V and 0 bases from J, leaving 9 bases between. The CDR3 totals 14 residues. The CDR3 sequence is CASSPGWSSYEQYF. The CDR3 DNA reads TGTGCCAGCTCACCTGGTTGGAGCTCCTACGAGCAGTACTTC.

The CDR3 spells CASSPTRGRAGETQYF. CDR3 coding DNA: TGCGCCAGCAGCCCGACGAGAGGCAGGGCCGGGGAGACCCAGTACTTC. The J gene is TRBJ2-5, the V gene TRBV5-1, with TRBD1 as a possible D gene (5 bases). CDR3 size: 16 residues. CDR1 and CDR2 from the germline V gene are SGHRS and YFSETQ. The V gene lost 4 bases and the J gene lost 5 bases, with 21 bases spanning the gap.

The V and J genes are TRBV6-5 and TRBJ2-2; 11 nucleotides line up with TRBD1. J gave up 7 bases and V 6 bases, and 7 bases lay outside the gene matches. The germline gives CDR1 MNHEY, CDR2 SVGAGI. This CDR3 comprises 15 residues. The CDR3 loop is CASRVDRGQGGELFF. The CDR3 nucleotides read TGTGCCAGCAGGGTGGACAGGGGGCAAGGCGGGGAGCTGTTTTTT.

The chain is built from TRBV7-2 and TRBJ2-1; possible D gene TRBD2, 5 bases. CDR3 length equals 12 residues. V lost 6 bases and J 9 bases, leaving 12 bases between the germline ends. Germline CDR1 SGHTA, CDR2 FQGNSA. Here the CDR3 DNA reads TGTGCCAGCAGTTGGGGAGTGGGTGAGCAGTTCTTC. Translation: CASSWGVGEQFF.

The V gene is TRBV7-2, the J gene TRBJ1-4; D perhaps matches TRBD1 (6 bases). The CDR3 runs 15 residues. CDR1 is SGHTA, CDR2 FQGNSA, per germline. Deletions cut 1 base from V and 7 bases from J, with 13 bases between. CDR3: CASSLGQGMGEKLFF. CDR3 nucleotide sequence: TGTGCCAGCAGCTTAGGCCAGGGGATGGGTGAAAAACTGTTTTTT.

The rearrangement uses TRBV6-5 and TRBJ2-6; a possible D gene is TRBD1 (5 bases). Germline CDR1 MNHEY, CDR2 SVGAGI. This CDR3 contains 15 residues. The V and J ends lost 4 bases and 1 base respectively, with 8 bases between them. The CDR3 reads CASSSDRSGANVLTF. The CDR3 DNA reads TGTGCCAGCAGTTCCGACAGATCTGGGGCCAACGTCCTGACTTTC.

V and J are TRBV18 and TRBJ2-7; D possibly corresponds to TRBD1 (5 bases). This CDR3 region has 13 residues. Trimming took off 0 bases at V and 6 bases at J, with 9 bases between the two ends. Germline V gene sequence: CDR1 KGHSH, CDR2 LQKENI. CDR3 sequence reads: CASSPPSRVEQYF. The DNA of the CDR3 is TGTGCCAGCTCACCACCCTCCAGGGTCGAGCAGTACTTC.

The J gene is TRBJ2-3, the V gene TRBV30; D unclear. CDR1 is GTSNPN, CDR2 SVGIG, per germline (reference sequence). The ends were cut back, 0 bases at V and 3 bases at J, with 22 bases in the middle. CDR3 size: 18 residues. CDR3 protein: CAWSVLMVMPSRTDTQYF. CDR3 nucleotides: TGTGCCTGGAGTGTCCTGATGGTCATGCCTAGTCGGACAGATACGCAGTATTTT.

The chain carries TRBV28 and TRBJ2-3; 12 bases fit TRBD2. The germline gives CDR1 MDHEN, CDR2 SYDVKM. J was trimmed by 2 bases and V by 4 bases; bases with no gene match: 1. This CDR3 is built from 15 residues. This CDR3 is CASSWTSGDTDTQYF. The CDR3 nucleotides read TGTGCCAGCAGTTGGACTAGCGGGGACACAGATACGCAGTATTTT.

The rearrangement links TRBV11-2 to TRBJ2-7; 10 bases agree with TRBD2. The J segment lost 2 bases and the V segment lost 3 bases, leaving 4 bases of the junction unmatched. This CDR3 region has 15 residues. The germline V gene has CDR1 SGHAT and CDR2 FQNNGV. The CDR3 sequence: CASSLAGLATYEQYF. Written as DNA, the CDR3 is TGTGCCAGCAGCTTGGCGGGACTAGCGACCTACGAGCAGTACTTC.

In this sample, this clone turned up once. The V call is TRBV5-6, the J call TRBJ1-2, with 7 nucleotides matching TRBD1. This CDR3 is built from 13 residues. With V trimmed by 4 bases and J by 2 bases, 2 bases remained unmatched. Germline CDR1 and CDR2: SGHDT and YYEEEE. The CDR3 region is CASSAGQNYGYTF. The CDR3 DNA is TGTGCCAGCAGCGCGGGACAGAACTATGGCTACACCTTC.

The rearrangement uses TRBV19 and TRBJ1-5; 10 bases match TRBD1. Germline V CDR1 and CDR2: LNHDA, SQIVND (reference sequence). Trimming took 4 bases from V and 6 from J; bases not matched to a gene: 9. This CDR3 contains 16 residues. CDR3 amino acids: CASSNRNRDRGQPQHF. CDR3 in DNA: TGTGCCAGTAGTAACCGGAACCGGGACAGGGGTCAGCCCCAGCATTTT.

The rearrangement links TRBV28 to TRBJ1-5; D might be TRBD1 (6 bases). This CDR3 has 16 amino acids. Germline CDR1 and CDR2: MDHEN and SYDVKM. V lost 2 bases to trimming and J lost 7 bases, with 18 bases between them. The CDR3 DNA sequence: TGTGCCAGCAGTTTAGGGGGCGGGGGCCCGGGACAGCCCCAGCATTTT. It specifies CASSLGGGGPGQPQHF.

The rearrangement links TRBV7-8 to TRBJ2-1; 7 nucleotides match TRBD2. There are 16 residues in the CDR3. V trimming: 0 bases; J trimming: 3 bases; junction bases outside the gene matches: 5. Germline loops: CDR1 SGHVS, CDR2 FQNEAQ. The CDR3 DNA reads as TGTGCCAGCAGCTTAGCCGCAGCGGGACGCTACAATGAGCAGTTCTTC. Translating gives CASSLAAAGRYNEQFF.

V and J are TRBV30 and TRBJ1-1, with 7 bases fitting TRBD1. The junction had 6 bases not matched to a gene; V was cut back by 5 bases and J by 3 bases. The CDR3 consists of 13 residues. Germline assignment: CDR1 GTSNPN and CDR2 SVGIG (reference sequence). CDR3 sequence (DNA): TGTGCCTGGGGCAAAACAGGGGACACTGAAGCTTTCTTT. As protein: CAWGKTGDTEAFF.

The chain joins TRBV28 to TRBJ2-5; a weak D match, TRBD1 (6 bases). The germline V and J ends were trimmed by 1 base and 7 bases, with 16 bases remaining between them. CDR1 and CDR2 from the germline V gene are MDHEN and SYDVKM. This CDR3 has 15 residues. The CDR3 here is CASSLLVDSIGTQYF. The CDR3 coding sequence is TGTGCCAGCAGTTTATTAGTGGACAGTATTGGGACCCAGTACTTC. Using reference TRBV28 and TRBJ2-5 for the parts outside the CDR3, the full variable domain is DVKVTQSSRYLVKRTGEKVFLECVQDMDHENMFWYRQDPGLGLRLIYFSYDVKMKEKGDIPEGYSVSREKKERFSLILESASTNQTSMYLCASSLLVDSIGTQYFGPGTRLLVL.

The CDR3 reads CASSRSSGFQETQYF. The CDR3 DNA is TGTGCCAGCAGCCGATCCTCAGGTTTCCAAGAGACCCAGTACTTC. The chain is built from TRBV7-9 and TRBJ2-5; D ambiguous. The CDR3 is 15 amino acids. From germline, CDR1 is SEHNR and CDR2 FQNEAQ (reference sequence). V was shortened by 5 bases and J by 1 base, with 14 bases between the two germline ends. Based on the CDR3 plus reference TRBV7-9 and TRBJ2-5, the full variable domain is DTGVSQNPRHKITKRGQNVTFRCDPISEHNRLYWYRQTLGQGPEFLTYFQNEAQLEKSRLLSDRFSAERPKGSFSTLEIQRTEQGDSAMYLCASSRSSGFQETQYFGPGTRLLVL.

This clone was seen only once. In nucleotides, the CDR3 is TGTGCCAGCAGTGACCAACAGGCCTTGGCCAAAAACATTCAGTACTTC. Translation gives CASSDQQALAKNIQYF. V and J are TRBV2 and TRBJ2-4; tentatively, D is TRBD1 (5 bases). The CDR3 length is 16 residues. The germline V and J ends were trimmed by 3 bases and 1 base, with 13 bases remaining between them. The germline gives CDR1 SNHLY, CDR2 FYNNEI.

This sequence joins TRBV7-3 and TRBJ2-2; 11 bases line up with TRBD2. Germline assignment: CDR1 SGHTA and CDR2 FQGTGA. This CDR3 comprises 14 residues. V shed 5 bases, J shed 7 bases, and the junction held 3 bases outside the gene matches. Written as DNA, the CDR3 is TGTGCCAGCAGCCCCCTAGCGGGAGGCGGGGAGCTGTTTTTT. It specifies CASSPLAGGGELFF.

CDR3 region: CASSYSSPTSGSLRDTQYF. DNA of the CDR3: TGTGCCAGCAGTTACTCCTCACCGACTAGCGGGAGTTTACGAGATACGCAGTATTTT. The chain has TRBV6-2 or TRBV6-3 and TRBJ2-3, with 12 bases fitting TRBD2. Germline assignment: CDR1 MNHEY and CDR2 SVGEGT. The V and J ends lost 0 bases and 5 bases, in that order; junction bases with no gene match: 12. The CDR3 extends over 19 amino acids.

The chain joins TRBV7-9 to TRBJ2-1; 10 bases fit TRBD2. Germline V gene data show CDR1 as SEHNR and CDR2 as FQNEAQ (reference sequence). V gave up 5 bases and J gave up 9 bases; unmatched junction bases: 13. The CDR3 runs 16 residues. The CDR3 loop is CASSPPAGGPAAEQFF. CDR3 DNA sequence: TGTGCCAGCAGCCCCCCAGCGGGGGGGCCAGCGGCTGAGCAGTTCTTC.

The chain employs TRBV19 and TRBJ2-1; 7 nucleotides line up with TRBD2. Trimming cost V 6 bases and J 0 bases; bases outside gene matches: 14. This CDR3 comprises 18 residues. Germline-derived CDR1 and CDR2 are LNHDA and SQIVND (reference sequence). The CDR3 here is CASSPLAASASSYNEQFF. The CDR3 DNA reads as TGTGCCAGTAGCCCCCTAGCGGCTAGCGCTTCCTCCTACAATGAGCAGTTCTTC.

This clone was seen only once. This sequence joins TRBV5-6 and TRBJ2-1; TRBD2 aligns across 8 bases. CDR3 length: 14 residues. Germline V lookup: CDR1 SGHDT, CDR2 YYEEEE. J was trimmed by 9 bases and V by 3 bases; bases with no gene match: 8. The CDR3 DNA reads as TGTGCCAGCAGCTCGGGACTAGATCGTGGTGAGCAGTTCTTC. It specifies CASSSGLDRGEQFF.

This chain uses TRBV6-5 with TRBJ2-7; D unresolved. This CDR3 region has 12 residues. V dropped 4 bases and J dropped 3 bases, with 7 bases sitting between them. Germline V gene data show CDR1 as MNHEY and CDR2 as SVGAGI. CDR3 bases: TGTGCCAGCAGTTTGGTCAGCTACGAGCAGTACTTC. It encodes CASSLVSYEQYF.

This clone was counted a single time. The chain uses TRBV9 and TRBJ2-3; TRBD1 matches at 9 bases. Germline loops: CDR1 SGDLS, CDR2 YYNGEE. The CDR3 runs 17 residues. The junction had 11 bases not matched to a gene; V was cut back by 4 bases and J by 2 bases. The CDR3 loop is CASSFSAGDRVTDTQYF. The DNA for the CDR3 is TGTGCCAGCAGCTTCAGCGCGGGGGACAGGGTCACAGATACGCAGTATTTT.

The gene calls are TRBV28 and TRBJ1-5; 8 nucleotides agree with TRBD1. CDR1 MDHEN and CDR2 SYDVKM come from the germline V gene. The CDR3 contains 17 residues. J was trimmed by 2 bases and V by 5 bases; bases with no gene match: 11. CDR3 region: CASSRTGWRGGNQPQHF. The CDR3 nucleotides read TGTGCCAGCAGTCGGACAGGGTGGCGAGGGGGCAATCAGCCCCAGCATTTT.

The table lists this clone with a count of one. This sequence joins TRBV15 and TRBJ1-2; D is unclear. CDR1 LNHNV and CDR2 YYDKDF come from the germline V gene (reference sequence). This CDR3 spans 13 amino acids. The germline V and J ends were trimmed by 5 bases and 4 bases, with 11 bases remaining between them. The CDR3 here is CATSSENIYGYTF. The CDR3 DNA follows: TGTGCCACCAGCTCGGAGAATATCTATGGCTACACCTTC.

The V call is TRBV11-2, the J call TRBJ2-1, with 7 bases fitting TRBD1. J lost 6 bases, V lost 5 bases, and 10 bases had no gene match. The CDR3 has 15 residues. Germline V gene sequence: CDR1 SGHAT, CDR2 FQNNGV. CDR3 bases: TGTGCCAGCAGCACCTCAAGGACAGGCCCCAATGAGCAGTTCTTC. This codes for CASSTSRTGPNEQFF.

In nucleotides, the CDR3 is TGTGCCAGCAGTTACGAGCCGAGCTCCTACAATGAGCAGTTCTTC. Amino acid sequence: CASSYEPSSYNEQFF. The chain joins TRBV6-5 to TRBJ2-1; D is undetermined. Germline V lookup: CDR1 MNHEY, CDR2 SVGAGI. This CDR3 region has 15 residues. V was clipped by 2 bases and J by 0 bases, with 8 bases between them.